These 6 T cell receptor beta chains share one sample of origin, sequenced in a study of control samples from healthy donors and cancer patients. Repertoires were generated with immunoSEQ multiplex PCR, while TCRdb's copy carries only in-frame clones and drops some. The table has 80,000 or so clones, less than 95% seen once. Sequencing was performed on blood. These receptors originate from a woman between 40 and 55 years old in good health.

The chain combines TRBV27 with TRBJ1-2; tentative D call: TRBD1 (5 bases). CDR1 MNHEY and CDR2 SMNVEV come from the germline V gene (reference sequence). This CDR3 contains 13 residues. V was trimmed by 5 bases and J by 8 bases, leaving 15 bases between them. CDR3 region: CASSPGAVTGYTF. The CDR3 region has the DNA TGTGCCAGCAGTCCCGGGGCAGTCACCGGCTACACCTTC.

V gene TRBV12-5 combines with J gene TRBJ1-2; D ambiguous. Germline values: CDR1 LGHNT, CDR2 FRNRAP. This CDR3 spans 14 amino acids. Between the trimmed V and J ends, which lost 0 bases and 1 base, there was a span of 6 bases. The CDR3 sequence: CASGLVFGNYGYTF. The CDR3 coding sequence is TGTGCTAGTGGTTTGGTATTCGGTAACTATGGCTACACCTTC. The variable domain in full, completed from reference TRBV12-5 and TRBJ1-2, reads DARVTQTPRHKVTEMGQEVTMRCQPILGHNTVFWYRQTMMQGLELLAYFRNRAPLDDSGMPKDRFSAEMPDATLATLKIQPSEPRDSAVYFCASGLVFGNYGYTFGSGTRLTVV.

V is TRBV19 and J is TRBJ2-4; 7 bases line up with TRBD1. The CDR3 is made up of 15 amino acids. V gave up 3 bases and J gave up 6 bases; unmatched junction bases: 8. Germline loops: CDR1 LNHDA, CDR2 SQIVND (reference sequence). The CDR3 nucleotides are TGTGCCAGTAGTATCGCGTCAGGGGGTTCAAACATTCAGTACTTC. Encoded protein: CASSIASGGSNIQYF.

This clone was counted once. CDR3 residues: CATSDTPGLAGGSSYNEQFF. CDR3 sequence (DNA): TGTGCCACCAGTGACACCCCGGGACTAGCGGGAGGCTCCTCCTACAATGAGCAGTTCTTC. The chain uses TRBV24-1 and TRBJ2-1, with 15 bases aligning to TRBD2. With 4 bases clipped from V and 0 bases from J, the junction kept 9 bases outside the gene matches. CDR1 and CDR2 from the germline V gene are KGHDR and SFDVKD. The length of the CDR3 is 20 residues.

This chain connects TRBV13 to TRBJ1-2, with 8 positions matching TRBD1. After removal of 5 bases from V and 8 bases from J, the junction contained 16 bases not matched to a gene. The CDR3 totals 16 residues. Per the germline V gene, CDR1 is PRHDT and CDR2 is FYEKMQ (reference sequence). The CDR3 DNA reads TGTGCCAGCAGCCCACAGATTGGACAGGGAGGTGGAGGCTACACCTTC. Translating it yields CASSPQIGQGGGGYTF.

This sequence joins TRBV29-1 and TRBJ1-5, with D perhaps matching TRBD1 (5 bases). V lost 4 bases, J lost 4 bases, and 8 bases lay in between. The CDR3 loop spans 12 amino acids. Germline CDR1 and CDR2: SQVTM and ANQGSEA. The CDR3 loop reads CSVGGENQPQHF. Here the CDR3 DNA reads TGCAGCGTTGGGGGGGAAAATCAGCCCCAGCATTTT.